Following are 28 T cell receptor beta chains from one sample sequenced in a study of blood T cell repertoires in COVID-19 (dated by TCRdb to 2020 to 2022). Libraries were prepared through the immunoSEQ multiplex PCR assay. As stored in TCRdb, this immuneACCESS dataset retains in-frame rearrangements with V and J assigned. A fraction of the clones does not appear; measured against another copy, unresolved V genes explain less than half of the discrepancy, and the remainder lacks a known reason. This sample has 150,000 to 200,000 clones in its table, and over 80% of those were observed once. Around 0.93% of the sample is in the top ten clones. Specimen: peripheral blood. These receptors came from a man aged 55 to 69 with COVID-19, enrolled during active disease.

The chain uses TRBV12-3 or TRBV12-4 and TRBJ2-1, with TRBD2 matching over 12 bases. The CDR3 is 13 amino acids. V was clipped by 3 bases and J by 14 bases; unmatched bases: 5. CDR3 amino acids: CASSLTSGSREFF. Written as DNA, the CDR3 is TGTGCCAGCAGTTTGACTAGCGGGAGTCGTGAGTTCTTC.

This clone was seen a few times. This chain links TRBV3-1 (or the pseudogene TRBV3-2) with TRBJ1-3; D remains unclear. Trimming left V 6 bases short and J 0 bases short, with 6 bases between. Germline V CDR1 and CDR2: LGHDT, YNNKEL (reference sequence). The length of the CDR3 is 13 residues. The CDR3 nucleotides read TGTGCCAGCAGACCTACCTCTGGAAACACCATATATTTT. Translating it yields CASRPTSGNTIYF.

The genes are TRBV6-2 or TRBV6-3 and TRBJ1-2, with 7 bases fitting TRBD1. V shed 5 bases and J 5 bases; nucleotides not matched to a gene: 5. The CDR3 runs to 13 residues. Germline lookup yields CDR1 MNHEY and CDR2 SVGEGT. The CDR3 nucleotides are TGTGCCAGCAGTCGCGGACAGGTTTATGGCTACACCTTC. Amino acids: CASSRGQVYGYTF.

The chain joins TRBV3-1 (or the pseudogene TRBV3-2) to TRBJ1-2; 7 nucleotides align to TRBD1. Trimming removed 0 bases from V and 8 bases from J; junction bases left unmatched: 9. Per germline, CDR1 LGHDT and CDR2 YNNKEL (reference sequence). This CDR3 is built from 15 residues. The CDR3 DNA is TGTGCCAGCAGCCAAGATTGGAGGGGGCAGGGAGGCTACACCTTC. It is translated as CASSQDWRGQGGYTF.

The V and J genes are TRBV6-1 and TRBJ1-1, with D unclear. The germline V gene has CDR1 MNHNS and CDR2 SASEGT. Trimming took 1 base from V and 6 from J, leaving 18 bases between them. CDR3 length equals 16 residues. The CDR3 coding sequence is TGTGCCAGCAGTGAAGGGGCCCCTCTAATGATCTCTGAAGCTTTCTTT. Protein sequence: CASSEGAPLMISEAFF.

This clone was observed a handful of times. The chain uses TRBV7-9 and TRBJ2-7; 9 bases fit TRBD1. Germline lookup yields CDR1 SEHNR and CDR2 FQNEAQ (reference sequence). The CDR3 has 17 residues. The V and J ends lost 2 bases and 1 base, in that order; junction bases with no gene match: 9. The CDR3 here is CASSLPGQGPLSYEQYF. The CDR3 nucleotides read TGTGCCAGCAGCTTACCCGGACAGGGGCCTCTATCCTACGAGCAGTACTTC.

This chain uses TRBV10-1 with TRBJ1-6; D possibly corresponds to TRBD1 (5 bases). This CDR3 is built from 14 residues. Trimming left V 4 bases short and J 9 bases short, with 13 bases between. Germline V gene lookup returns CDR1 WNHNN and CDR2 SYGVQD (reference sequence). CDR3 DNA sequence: TGCGCCAGCAGTGCTGGCGGGGGTGCTTCACCCCTCCACTTT. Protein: CASSAGGGASPLHF.

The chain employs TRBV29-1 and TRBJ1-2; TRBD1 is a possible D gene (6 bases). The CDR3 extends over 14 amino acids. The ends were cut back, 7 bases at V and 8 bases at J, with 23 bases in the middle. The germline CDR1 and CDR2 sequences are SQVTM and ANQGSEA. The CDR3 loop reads CSAHYPETGGGYTF. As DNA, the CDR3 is TGCAGCGCCCACTATCCCGAGACAGGAGGAGGCTACACCTTC.

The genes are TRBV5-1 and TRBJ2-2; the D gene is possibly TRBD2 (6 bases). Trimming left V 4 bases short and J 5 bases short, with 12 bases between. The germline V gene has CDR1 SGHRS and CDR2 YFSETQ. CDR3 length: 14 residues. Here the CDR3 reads CASSRMSGTGELFF. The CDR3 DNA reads TGCGCCAGCAGCCGAATGAGCGGGACCGGGGAGCTGTTTTTT.

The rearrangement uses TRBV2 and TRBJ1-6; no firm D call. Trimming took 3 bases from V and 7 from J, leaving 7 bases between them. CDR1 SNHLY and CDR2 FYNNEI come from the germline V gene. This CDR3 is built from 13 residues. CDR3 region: CASSDEENSPLHF. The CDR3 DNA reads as TGTGCCAGCAGTGACGAAGAGAATTCACCCCTCCACTTT.

DNA of the CDR3: TGTGCCAGCAGCCAGATGGGGGGGACCTATGGCTACACCTTC. Translation gives CASSQMGGTYGYTF. The chain joins TRBV3-1 (or the pseudogene TRBV3-2) to TRBJ1-2; D might be TRBD1 (5 bases). Trimming pared 3 bases from V and 4 bases from J, leaving 12 bases between. Germline assignment: CDR1 LGHDT and CDR2 YNNKEL (reference sequence). This CDR3 has 14 residues.

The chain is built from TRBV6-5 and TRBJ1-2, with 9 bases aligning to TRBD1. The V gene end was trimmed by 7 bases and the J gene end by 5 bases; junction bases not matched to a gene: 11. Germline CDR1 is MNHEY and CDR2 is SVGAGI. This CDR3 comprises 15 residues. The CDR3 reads CASTPGQGVGYGYTF. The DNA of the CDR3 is TGTGCCAGCACTCCGGGACAGGGTGTAGGGTATGGCTACACCTTC.

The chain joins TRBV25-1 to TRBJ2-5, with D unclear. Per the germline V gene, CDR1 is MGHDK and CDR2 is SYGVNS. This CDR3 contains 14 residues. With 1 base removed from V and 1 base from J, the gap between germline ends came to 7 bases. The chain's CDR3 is CASSEWNSQETQYF. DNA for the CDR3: TGTGCCAGCAGTGAATGGAACAGCCAAGAGACCCAGTACTTC.

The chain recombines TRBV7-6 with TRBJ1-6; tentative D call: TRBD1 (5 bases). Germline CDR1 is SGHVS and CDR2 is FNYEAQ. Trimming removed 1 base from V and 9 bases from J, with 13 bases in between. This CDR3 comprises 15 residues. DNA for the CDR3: TGTGCCAGCAGCTTAGATGGGGGGATGGGTTCACCCCTCCACTTT. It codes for CASSLDGGMGSPLHF.

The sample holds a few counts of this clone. The CDR3 is CASSLARQGENGYTF. The CDR3 DNA follows: TGTGCCAGCAGCTTAGCTAGACAGGGAGAGAACGGCTACACCTTC. The genes are TRBV7-8 and TRBJ1-2; 7 bases align to TRBD1. The CDR3 spans 15 residues. V lost 0 bases and J lost 8; bases outside the gene matches: 9. The V gene's germline CDR1 is SGHVS and CDR2 FQNEAQ.

In DNA form, the CDR3 reads TGCAGCGGTCGTCGGGGAAACCGAGGCACAGATACGCAGTATTTT. It specifies CSGRRGNRGTDTQYF. V gene TRBV29-1 combines with J gene TRBJ2-3; D is perhaps TRBD2 (5 bases). V was clipped by 7 bases and J by 1 base, with 18 bases between them. This CDR3 contains 15 residues. The germline CDR1 and CDR2 sequences are SQVTM and ANQGSEA.

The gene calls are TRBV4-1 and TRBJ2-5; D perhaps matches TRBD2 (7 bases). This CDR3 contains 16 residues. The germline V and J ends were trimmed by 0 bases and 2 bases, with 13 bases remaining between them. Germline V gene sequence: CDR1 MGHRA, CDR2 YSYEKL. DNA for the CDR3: TGCGCCAGCAGCCAAGAAGGGGGGGCGCGACAAGAGACCCAGTACTTC. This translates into CASSQEGGARQETQYF.

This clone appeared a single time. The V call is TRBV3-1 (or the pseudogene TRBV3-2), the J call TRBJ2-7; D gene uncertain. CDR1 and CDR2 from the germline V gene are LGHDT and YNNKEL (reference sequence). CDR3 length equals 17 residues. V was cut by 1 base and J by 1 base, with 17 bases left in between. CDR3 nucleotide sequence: TGTGCCAGCAGCCAAGCCCCTCTGAACTTCCGTTCCTACGAGCAGTACTTC. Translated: CASSQAPLNFRSYEQYF.

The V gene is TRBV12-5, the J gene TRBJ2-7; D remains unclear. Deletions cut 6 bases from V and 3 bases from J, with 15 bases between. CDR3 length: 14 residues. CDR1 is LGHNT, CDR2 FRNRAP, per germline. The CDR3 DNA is TGTGCTAGTGGACCCATTGAGGCTTACTACGAGCAGTACTTC. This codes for CASGPIEAYYEQYF.

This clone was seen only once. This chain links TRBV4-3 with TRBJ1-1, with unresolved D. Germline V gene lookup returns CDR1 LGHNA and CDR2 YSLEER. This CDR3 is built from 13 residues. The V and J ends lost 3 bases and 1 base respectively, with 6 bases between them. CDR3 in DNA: TGCGCCAGCAGCCAGGGAGCGAACACTGAAGCTTTCTTT. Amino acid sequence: CASSQGANTEAFF.

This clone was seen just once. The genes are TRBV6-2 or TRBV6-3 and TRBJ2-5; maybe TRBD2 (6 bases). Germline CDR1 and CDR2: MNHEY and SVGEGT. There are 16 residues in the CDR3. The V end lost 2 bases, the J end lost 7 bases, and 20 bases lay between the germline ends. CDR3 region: CASSYPGLTLGVTQYF. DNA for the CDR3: TGTGCCAGCAGTTACCCGGGACTCACCCTAGGAGTGACCCAGTACTTC.

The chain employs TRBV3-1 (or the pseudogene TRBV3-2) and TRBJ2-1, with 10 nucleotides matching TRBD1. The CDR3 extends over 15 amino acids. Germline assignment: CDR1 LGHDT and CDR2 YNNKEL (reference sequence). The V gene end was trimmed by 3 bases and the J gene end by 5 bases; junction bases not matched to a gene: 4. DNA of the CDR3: TGTGCCAGCAGCCACGGGACAGGGGTCCACAATGAGCAGTTCTTC. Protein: CASSHGTGVHNEQFF.

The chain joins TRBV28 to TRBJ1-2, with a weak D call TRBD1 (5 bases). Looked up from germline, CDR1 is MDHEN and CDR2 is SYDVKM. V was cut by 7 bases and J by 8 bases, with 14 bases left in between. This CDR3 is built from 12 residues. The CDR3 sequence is CASTAPPGGYTF. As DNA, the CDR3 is TGTGCCAGCACCGCTCCCCCAGGGGGCTACACCTTC.

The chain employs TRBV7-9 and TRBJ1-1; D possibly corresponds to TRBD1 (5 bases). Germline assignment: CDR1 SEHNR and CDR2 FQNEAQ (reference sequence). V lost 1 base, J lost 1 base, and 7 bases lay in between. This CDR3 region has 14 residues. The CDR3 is CASSLVQGNTEAFF. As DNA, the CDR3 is TGTGCCAGCAGCTTAGTTCAGGGGAACACTGAAGCTTTCTTT.

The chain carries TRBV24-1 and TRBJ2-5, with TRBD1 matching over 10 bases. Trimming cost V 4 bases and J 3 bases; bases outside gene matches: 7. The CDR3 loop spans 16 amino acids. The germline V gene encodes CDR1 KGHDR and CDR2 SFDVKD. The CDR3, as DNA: TGTGCCACCAGTGAACCCGCCGGGACAGGGGAAGAGACCCAGTACTTC. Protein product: CATSEPAGTGEETQYF.

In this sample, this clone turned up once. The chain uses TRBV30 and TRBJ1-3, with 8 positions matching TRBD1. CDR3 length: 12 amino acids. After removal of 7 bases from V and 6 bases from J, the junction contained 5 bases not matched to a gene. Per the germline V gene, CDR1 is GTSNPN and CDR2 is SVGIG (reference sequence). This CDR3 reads CAFDRGENTIYF. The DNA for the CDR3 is TGTGCCTTTGACAGGGGTGAAAACACCATATATTTT.

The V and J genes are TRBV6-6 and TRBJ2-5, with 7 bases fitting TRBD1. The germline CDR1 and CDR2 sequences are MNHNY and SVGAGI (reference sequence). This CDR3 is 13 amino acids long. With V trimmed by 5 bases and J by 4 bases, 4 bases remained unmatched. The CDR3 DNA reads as TGTGCCAGCAGTAACAGGGGTTCAGAGACCCAGTACTTC. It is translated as CASSNRGSETQYF.

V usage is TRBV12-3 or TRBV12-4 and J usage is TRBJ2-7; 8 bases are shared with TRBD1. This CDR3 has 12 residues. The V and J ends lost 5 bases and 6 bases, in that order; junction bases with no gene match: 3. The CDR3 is CASSRDRGEQYF. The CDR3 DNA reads TGTGCCAGCAGTCGAGACAGGGGCGAGCAGTACTTC.